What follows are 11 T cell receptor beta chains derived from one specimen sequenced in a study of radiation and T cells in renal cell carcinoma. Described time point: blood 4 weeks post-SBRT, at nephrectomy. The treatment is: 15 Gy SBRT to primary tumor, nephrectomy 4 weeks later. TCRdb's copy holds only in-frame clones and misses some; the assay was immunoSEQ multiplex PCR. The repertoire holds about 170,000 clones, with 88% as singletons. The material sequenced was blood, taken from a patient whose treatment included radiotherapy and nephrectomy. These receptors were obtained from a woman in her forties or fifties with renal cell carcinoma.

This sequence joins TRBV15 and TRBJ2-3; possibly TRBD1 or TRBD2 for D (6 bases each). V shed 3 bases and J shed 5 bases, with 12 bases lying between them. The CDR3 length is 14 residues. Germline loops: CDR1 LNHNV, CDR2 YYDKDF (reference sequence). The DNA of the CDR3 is TGTGCCACCAGCAGGGCGGGACACGGAGATACGCAGTATTTT. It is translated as CATSRAGHGDTQYF.

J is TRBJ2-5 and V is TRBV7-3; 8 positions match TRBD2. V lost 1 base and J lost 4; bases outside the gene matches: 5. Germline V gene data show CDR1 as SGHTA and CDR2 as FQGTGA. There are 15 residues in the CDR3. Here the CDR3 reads CASSLNAGGRETQYF. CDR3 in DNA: TGTGCCAGCAGCTTAAATGCGGGGGGCAGAGAGACCCAGTACTTC.

As DNA, the CDR3 is TGTGCCAGCAGTTACTCAGGAGTTTCAGGAAACACCATATATTTT. It encodes CASSYSGVSGNTIYF. The chain employs TRBV6-5 and TRBJ1-3; no clear D gene. This CDR3 has 15 amino acids. V lost 0 bases to trimming and J lost 4 bases, with 10 bases between them. Germline-derived CDR1 and CDR2 are MNHEY and SVGAGI.

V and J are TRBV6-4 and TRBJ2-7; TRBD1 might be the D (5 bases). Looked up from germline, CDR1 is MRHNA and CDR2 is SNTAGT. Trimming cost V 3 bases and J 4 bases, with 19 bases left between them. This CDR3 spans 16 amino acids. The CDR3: CASSDGAPEAAYEQYF. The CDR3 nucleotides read TGTGCCAGCAGTGATGGGGCGCCTGAGGCGGCGTACGAGCAGTACTTC.

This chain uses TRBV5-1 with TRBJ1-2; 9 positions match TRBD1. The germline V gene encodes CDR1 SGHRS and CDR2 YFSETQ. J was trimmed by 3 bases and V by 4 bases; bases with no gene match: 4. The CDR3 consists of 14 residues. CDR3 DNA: TGCGCCAGCAGCCAAGGACAGGGGTACTATGGCTACACCTTC. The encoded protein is CASSQGQGYYGYTF.

CDR3 nucleotide sequence: TGTGCCAGCAGCTTAAGGGGGGGACCGCTGGGAGAGACCCAGTACTTC. It codes for CASSLRGGPLGETQYF. The chain couples TRBV7-8 to TRBJ2-5, with TRBD2 as a possible D gene (7 bases). V was clipped by 2 bases and J by 4 bases, with 17 bases between them. The germline V gene encodes CDR1 SGHVS and CDR2 FQNEAQ. The CDR3 length is 16 residues.

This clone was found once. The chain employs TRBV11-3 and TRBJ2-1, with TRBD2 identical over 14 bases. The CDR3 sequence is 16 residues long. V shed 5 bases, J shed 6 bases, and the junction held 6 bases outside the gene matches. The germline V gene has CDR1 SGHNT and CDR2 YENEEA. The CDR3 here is CASSRGLAGGFNEQFF. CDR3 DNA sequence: TGTGCCAGCAGCCGAGGACTAGCGGGGGGCTTCAATGAGCAGTTCTTC.

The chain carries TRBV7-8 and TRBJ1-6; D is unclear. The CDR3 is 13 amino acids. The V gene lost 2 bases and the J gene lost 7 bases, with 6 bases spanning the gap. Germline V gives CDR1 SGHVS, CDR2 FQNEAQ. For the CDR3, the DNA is TGTGCCAGCAGCTTAAGGGCCAATTCACCCCTCCACTTT. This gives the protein CASSLRANSPLHF.

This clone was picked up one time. CDR3 region: CASSTRIGTGGYTF. The CDR3, as DNA: TGTGCCAGCAGTACTAGAATCGGGACAGGTGGCTACACCTTC. The J gene is TRBJ1-2, the V gene TRBV27; 8 bases line up with TRBD1. Germline CDR1 reads MNHEY; CDR2 reads SMNVEV (reference sequence). This CDR3 is built from 14 residues. Trimming at V came to 5 bases and at J to 7 bases, leaving 9 bases not matched to a gene.

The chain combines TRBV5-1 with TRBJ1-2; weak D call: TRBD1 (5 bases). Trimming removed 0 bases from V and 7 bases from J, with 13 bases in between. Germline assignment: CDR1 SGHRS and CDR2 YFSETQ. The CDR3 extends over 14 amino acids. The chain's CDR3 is CASSLASRDGGYTF. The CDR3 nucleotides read TGCGCCAGCAGCTTGGCCTCCAGGGACGGTGGCTACACCTTC.

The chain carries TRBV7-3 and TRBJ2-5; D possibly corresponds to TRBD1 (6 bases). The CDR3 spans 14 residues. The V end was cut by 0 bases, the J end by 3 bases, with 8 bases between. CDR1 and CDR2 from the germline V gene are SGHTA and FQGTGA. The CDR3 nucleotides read TGTGCCAGCAGCTTAACGGGGGCGGAAGAGACCCAGTACTTC. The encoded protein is CASSLTGAEETQYF.